This T cell receptor (beta chain) was recorded in a study of cytomegalovirus exposure and HLA in healthy donors. Study results and limitations: The HLA-A and HLA-B alleles of most subjects were reportedly predicted accurately from TCR beta sequences. Across HLA loci, a later analysis found differing TCR association rates, with DRB1 most and HLA-C fewest.

This clone has just a few counts. No antigen is known for it. PCR employed 60 Vbeta and 13 Jbeta primers. Measured with immunoSEQ multiplex PCR; TCRdb has only the in-frame clones, and not every one. The profile shows under 200,000 clones, about three quarters of them singletons. Sequencing used PBMCs. This TCR was sampled from a woman aged 25 to 39 in good health and CMV-seronegative.

CDR3 sequence: CASSKQGNTEAFF. CDR3 coding DNA: TGTGCCAGCAGTAAACAGGGGAACACTGAAGCTTTCTTT. The chain uses TRBV2 and TRBJ1-1; D may be TRBD1 (6 bases). Germline values: CDR1 SNHLY, CDR2 FYNNEI. This CDR3 has 13 residues. V shed 5 bases and J shed 1 base, with 8 bases lying between them.